This T cell receptor (beta chain) was captured by sequencing in a study of beta chain features in type 1 diabetes. Study observations and caveats: Naive, central memory and Treg TCRB repertoires seemed to resemble each other more closely in patients than they did in healthy donors.

Concerning this clone itself: Its cognate antigen is unknown.

Expressed TCRB transcripts were sequenced after all isolated RNA was converted to cDNA. Method: immunoSEQ multiplex PCR; TCRdb's copy keeps in-frame clones and lacks some. The sample has 130,000 or so clones, roughly a tenth seen once. Every single donor gave one heparinised blood draw, and these averaged roughly 120 mL. CDR3 length equals 14 residues. Losses at the gene ends were 9 bases for V and 4 bases for J; bases not matched to a gene: 10. Germline lookup yields CDR1 LNHDA and CDR2 SQIVND (reference sequence). The rearrangement uses TRBV19 and TRBJ1-2, with 8 bases fitting TRBD1. The sample was central memory CD4+ T cells from blood. The sequence derives from a man in his late teens or twenties in good health. The CDR3 sequence is CASQATGTGYGYTF. In nucleotides, the CDR3 is TGTGCCAGCCAGGCGACCGGGACAGGCTATGGCTACACCTTC.